This T cell receptor beta chain was recorded in a study of blood T cell repertoires in COVID-19. Study background: From the United States, Italy and Spain came samples of acute and convalescent COVID-19. PBMCs, B-cell-depleted T cells, or T cells were the source of the cDNA or gDNA that made up the material.

Source study methods: Amplified reference gene primers provided the basis for estimating nucleated cell counts. Using immunoSEQ multiplex PCR, the repertoire was profiled, and TCRdb retains in-frame clones only, with some absent. V and J calls plus clone size are reproduced from that table; the DNA served to infer D and trimming. The sample has 300,000 to 400,000 clones; around 86% are singletons. Concerning this clone itself: Other DNA sequences in this sample translate to the same CDR3.

This CDR3 contains 14 residues. The ends were cut back, 2 bases at V and 0 bases at J, with 11 bases in the middle. From germline, CDR1 is GTSNPN and CDR2 SVGIG (reference sequence). The genes are TRBV30 and TRBJ2-7, with TRBD2 as a possible D gene (6 bases). Sequenced input: peripheral blood. This receptor was obtained from a man in his fifties with active or convalescent COVID-19. CDR3 sequence (DNA): TGTGCCTGGAGTCCCGGGGGTGTCTCCTACGAGCAGTACTTC. Encoded protein: CAWSPGGVSYEQYF.